The clone carrying this T cell receptor beta chain was seen many times. Antigen: not known. From RNA, the CDR3 regions of TCR beta chains were amplified and sequenced. An initial RT-PCR round employing HTBI primers preceded a second-round multiplex PCR. TCRdb used MiXCR to reprocess the multiplex PCR reads, holding one entry per CDR3 protein. The sample has around 400,000 distinct CDR3 sequences; 15% to 20% are singletons. This entry comes from a study of Graves' ophthalmopathy and Graves' hyperthyroidism. Study-level information: Peripheral blood (taken before any treatment) was collected at initial diagnosis. Overall study results and limits: Most expanded clonotypes from thyroid (those above 0.001 frequency) were also found in blood.

There are 12 residues in the CDR3. The V gene end was trimmed by 10 bases and the J gene end by 2 bases; junction bases not matched to a gene: 4. The germline V gene has CDR1 MNHEY and CDR2 SMNVEV (reference sequence). As the starting material, 8 to 10 ml of fresh peripheral blood yielded the PBMCs. The sequence came from a woman in her late teens or twenties with Graves' ophthalmopathy. This chain joins TRBV27 and TRBJ2-7, with 8 bases matching TRBD2. The sample comprised peripheral blood. In DNA form, the CDR3 reads TGTGCCACCACTAGCGGCCCCTACGAGCAGTACTTC. It translates to CATTSGPYEQYF.